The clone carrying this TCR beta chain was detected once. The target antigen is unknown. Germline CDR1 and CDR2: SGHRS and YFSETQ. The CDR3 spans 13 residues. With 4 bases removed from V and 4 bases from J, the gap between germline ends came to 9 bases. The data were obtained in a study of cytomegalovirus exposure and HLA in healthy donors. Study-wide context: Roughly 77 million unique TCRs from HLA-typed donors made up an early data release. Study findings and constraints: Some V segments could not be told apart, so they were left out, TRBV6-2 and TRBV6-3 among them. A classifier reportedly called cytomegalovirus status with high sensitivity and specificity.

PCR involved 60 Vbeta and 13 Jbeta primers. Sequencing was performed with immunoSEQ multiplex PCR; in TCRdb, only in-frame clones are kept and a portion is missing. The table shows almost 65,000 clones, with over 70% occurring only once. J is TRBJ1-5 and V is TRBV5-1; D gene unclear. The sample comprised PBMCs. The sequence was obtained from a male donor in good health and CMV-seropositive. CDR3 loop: CASSRDGNQPQHF. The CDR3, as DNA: TGCGCCAGCAGCCGTGACGGGAATCAGCCCCAGCATTTT.